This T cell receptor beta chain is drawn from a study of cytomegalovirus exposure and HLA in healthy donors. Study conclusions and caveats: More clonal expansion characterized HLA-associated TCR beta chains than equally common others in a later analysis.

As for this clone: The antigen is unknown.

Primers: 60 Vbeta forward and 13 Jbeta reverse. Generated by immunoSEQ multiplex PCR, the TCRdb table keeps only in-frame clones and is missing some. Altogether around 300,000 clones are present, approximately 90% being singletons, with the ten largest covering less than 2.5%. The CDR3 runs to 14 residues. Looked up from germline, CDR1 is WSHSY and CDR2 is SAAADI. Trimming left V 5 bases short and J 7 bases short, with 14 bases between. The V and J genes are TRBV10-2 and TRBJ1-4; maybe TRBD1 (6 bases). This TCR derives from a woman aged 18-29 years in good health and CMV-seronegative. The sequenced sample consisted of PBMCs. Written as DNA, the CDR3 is TGCGCCAGCAGTTTGACAGGCCCGCGTGAAAAACTGTTTTTT. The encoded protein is CASSLTGPREKLFF.